A single TCR beta chain is shown here with its context. The sample comes from a study of blood T cell repertoires in COVID-19. Study summary: The United States, Italy and Spain provided the acute and convalescent COVID-19 samples. T cells, B-cell-depleted T cells, or PBMCs supplied cDNA or gDNA.

V was shortened by 9 bases and J by 3 bases, with 13 bases between the two germline ends. CDR1 and CDR2 (germline): KGHDR, SFDVKD. The CDR3 runs 14 residues. In the source study's methods: It was from reference gene primer amplification that nucleated cell counts were estimated. Here immunoSEQ multiplex PCR was the method, and the copy in TCRdb shows in-frame clones only, minus some. V and J calls and clone size are those listed in that table; D and trimming were worked out from the DNA. Among over 35,000 clones listed, roughly 93% were seen once. The TCR sequence derives from a man between 50 and 59 years old with active COVID-19. Sequenced sample: peripheral blood. The chain combines TRBV24-1 with TRBJ2-2; D call uncertain. This CDR3 reads CATSAGVDTGELFF. The CDR3 DNA is TGTGCCACCTCTGCCGGTGTGGACACCGGGGAGCTGTTTTTT.